This T cell receptor beta chain was sequenced in a study of metastatic and nonmetastatic thyroid tumors. The wider study: Malignant and benign thyroid patients had repertoires compared in peripheral blood and tumor or nodule tissue. Study-wide findings and caveats: Relative to benign nodules, malignant thyroid tumors were reportedly characterized by significantly elevated TCR beta diversity in blood and tumor.

The sample holds many counts of this clone. Its antigen remains unknown. Possible read error: a much larger clone is one base away. Every patient was untreated before thyroid surgery. The CDR3 is made up of 15 amino acids. Trimming removed 5 bases from V and 6 bases from J; junction bases left unmatched: 7. Germline CDR1 and CDR2: MRHNA and SNTAGT. Authors' analysis steps: For papillary thyroid cancer, a distant-metastasis classifier was constructed from CDR3 differences observed across clinicopathological groups. Using MiXCR, TCRdb reanalyzed the PCR reads. The V and J calls follow TCRdb's processing rather than the paper's. The table lists tens of thousands of clones, 18% of them singletons.

The receptor's source is a female donor with papillary thyroid cancer or a benign thyroid nodule (not recorded which). Some clones in this sample may be carry-over from other donors' samples. This chain joins TRBV6-4 and TRBJ2-2; the match to TRBD2 covers 9 bases. The sample was blood. The CDR3 region is CASSPPAGGAGELFF. CDR3 DNA sequence: TGTGCCAGCAGTCCTCCAGCGGGAGGAGCCGGGGAGCTGTTTTTT.